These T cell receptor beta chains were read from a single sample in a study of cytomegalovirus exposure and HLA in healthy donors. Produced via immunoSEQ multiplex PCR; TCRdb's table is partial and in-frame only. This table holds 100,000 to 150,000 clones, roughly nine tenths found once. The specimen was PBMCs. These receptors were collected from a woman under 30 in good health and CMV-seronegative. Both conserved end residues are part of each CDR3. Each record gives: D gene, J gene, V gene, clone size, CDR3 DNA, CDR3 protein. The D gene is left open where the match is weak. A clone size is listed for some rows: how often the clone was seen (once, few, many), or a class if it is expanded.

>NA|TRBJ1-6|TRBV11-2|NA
TGTGCCAGCAGCCCCGAGCCTAGGAAGTGGAATTCACCCCTCCACTTT
CASSPEPRKWNSPLHF
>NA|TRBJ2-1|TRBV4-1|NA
TGCGCCAGCAGCCAAGAAATTTCGGGTGAGCAGTTCTTC
CASSQEISGEQFF
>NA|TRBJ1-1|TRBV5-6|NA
TGTGCCAGCAGCTCTACCAAAACAGGGACCGGGCCATATGCTTTCTTT
CASSSTKTGTGPYAFF
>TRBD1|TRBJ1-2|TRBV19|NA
TGTGCCAGTAGTACTAGGACAGGGCAGTTTAACTATGGCTACACCTTC
CASSTRTGQFNYGYTF
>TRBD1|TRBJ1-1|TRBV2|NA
TGTGCCAGCGGGACAGACTTTGCTTCTGAAGCTTTCTTT
CASGTDFASEAFF
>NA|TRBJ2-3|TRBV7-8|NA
TGTGCCAGCAGTCGTGACGGAGGTAGGGATACGCAGTATTTT
CASSRDGGRDTQYF
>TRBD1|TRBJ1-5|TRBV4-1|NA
TGCGCCAGCAGCCATGAGACAGGGGTTGGACAGCCCCAGCATTTT
CASSHETGVGQPQHF
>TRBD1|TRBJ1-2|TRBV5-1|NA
TGCGCCAGCAGCTTGGGGGCGTTTACAGGGGACTATGGCTACACCTTC
CASSLGAFTGDYGYTF
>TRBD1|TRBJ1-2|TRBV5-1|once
TGCGCCAGCAGCTTGGACAGGGGGCTTGGTGGCTACACCTTC
CASSLDRGLGGYTF
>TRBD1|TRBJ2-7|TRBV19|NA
TGTGCCAGTAGTATACGGGGGACAGGGGTCTACGAGCAGTACTTC
CASSIRGTGVYEQYF
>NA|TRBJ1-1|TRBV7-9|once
TGTGCCAGCAGCGGACTTTTGGGGACTGAAGCTTTCTTT
CASSGLLGTEAFF
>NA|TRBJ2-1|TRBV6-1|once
TGTGCCAGCAGAGAATCGACTGGCGACTCCTACAATGAGCAGTTCTTC
CASRESTGDSYNEQFF
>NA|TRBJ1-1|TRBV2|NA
TGTGCCAGCCAGGCAGGGAACCCGAACACTGAAGCTTTCTTT
CASQAGNPNTEAFF
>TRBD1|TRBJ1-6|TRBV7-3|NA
TGTGCCAGCATGGCGCGCCTCACAGGGGACTATAATTCACCCCTCCACTTT
CASMARLTGDYNSPLHF
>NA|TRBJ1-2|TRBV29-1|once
TGCAGCGTTGAAGACGACCGGGGGTGGGAAGGCTACACCTTC
CSVEDDRGWEGYTF
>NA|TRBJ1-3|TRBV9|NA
TGTGCCAGCAGCTTCCCTATGGTGGGGCCTGGAAACACCATATATTTT
CASSFPMVGPGNTIYF
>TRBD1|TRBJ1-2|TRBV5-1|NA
TGCGCCAGCAGCTTGGGAGGGACAGGGCCGGGTGGCTACACCTTC
CASSLGGTGPGGYTF
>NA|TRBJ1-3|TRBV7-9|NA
TGTGCCAGCAGCCCCCGGGGGGGTGGAAACACCATATATTTT
CASSPRGGGNTIYF
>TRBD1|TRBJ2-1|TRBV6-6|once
TGTGCCAGCAGCCCGACAGGGGGACCCAATGAGCAGTTCTTC
CASSPTGGPNEQFF
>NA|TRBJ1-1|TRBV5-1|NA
TGCGCCAGCAGCGAGTCCCCGACAGGGAACACTGAAGCTTTCTTT
CASSESPTGNTEAFF
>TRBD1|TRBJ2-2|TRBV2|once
TGTGCCAGCACCTGGACAGGGGGTTTGGCCGGGGAGCTGTTTTTT
CASTWTGGLAGELFF
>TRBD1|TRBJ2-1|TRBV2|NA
TGTGCCAGCAGTGAGATAGACAGGGGGCCCTACAATGAGCAGTTCTTC
CASSEIDRGPYNEQFF
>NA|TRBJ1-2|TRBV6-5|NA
TGTGCCAGCAGCCGGGACATTCGGTCTCACACCTTC
CASSRDIRSHTF
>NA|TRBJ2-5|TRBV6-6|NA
TGTGCCAGCACTAGCCCCACCCAAGAGACCCAGTACTTC
CASTSPTQETQYF
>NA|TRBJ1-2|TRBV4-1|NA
TGCGCCAGCAGCCAAGATCGGGGGGCGCGGGGCTATGGCTACACCTTC
CASSQDRGARGYGYTF
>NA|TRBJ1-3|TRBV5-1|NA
TGCGCCAGCAGCCCAAGGTCAGGGGCTGGAAACACCATATATTTT
CASSPRSGAGNTIYF
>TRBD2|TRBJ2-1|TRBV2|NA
TGTGCCAAGGAGCGGGGGGGCATTAATGAGCAGTTCTTC
CAKERGGINEQFF
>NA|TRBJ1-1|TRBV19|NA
TGTGCCAGTAGCCTACTGTGGGGAGTCACTGAAGCTTTCTTT
CASSLLWGVTEAFF
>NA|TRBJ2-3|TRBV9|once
TGTGCCAGCAGCGTAGGAGGGGGGGGCGAGGATACGCAGTATTTT
CASSVGGGGEDTQYF
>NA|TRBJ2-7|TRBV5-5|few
TGTGCCAGCAGCTTGACAGCAAATGCCTACGAGCAGTACTTC
CASSLTANAYEQYF
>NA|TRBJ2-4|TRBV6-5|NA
TGTGCCAGCAGTTACGGCGGTACCGGGCGGGACATTCAGTACTTC
CASSYGGTGRDIQYF
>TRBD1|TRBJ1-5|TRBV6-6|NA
TGTGCCAGCCGGGACAGGAACAATCAGCCCCAGCATTTT
CASRDRNNQPQHF
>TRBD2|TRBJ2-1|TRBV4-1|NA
TGCGCCAGCAGCCAAAAACAACTAGCGGGGGGGCATAATGAGCAGTTCTTC
CASSQKQLAGGHNEQFF
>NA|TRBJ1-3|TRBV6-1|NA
TGTGCCAGCAGGGTCCAGCAGGGGCTGGGAAACACCATATATTTT
CASRVQQGLGNTIYF
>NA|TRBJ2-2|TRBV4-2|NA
TGTGCCAGCAGCCAAGTAAACTCCGCGAACACCGGGGAGCTGTTTTTT
CASSQVNSANTGELFF
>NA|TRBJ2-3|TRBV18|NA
TGTGCCAGCTCACCACCGCAAGGACAGATCACAGATACGCAGTATTTT
CASSPPQGQITDTQYF
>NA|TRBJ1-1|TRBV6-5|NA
TGTGCCAGCAGTTACGTGGGGGCAAACACTGAAGCTTTCTTT
CASSYVGANTEAFF
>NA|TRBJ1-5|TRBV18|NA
TGTGCCAGCTCACCTCGGTCCGGGAACCAGCCCCAGCATTTT
CASSPRSGNQPQHF
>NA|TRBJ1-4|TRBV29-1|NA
TGCAGCGCCCGGGACAATGGGGAAAAACTGTTTTTT
CSARDNGEKLFF
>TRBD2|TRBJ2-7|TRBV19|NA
TGTGCCAGTAGTATAGGACCTAGCGGCTACGAGCAGTACTTC
CASSIGPSGYEQYF
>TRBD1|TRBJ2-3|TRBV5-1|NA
TGCGCCAGCAGCTCCTCGGGACAGGGGGCAATAGATACGCAGTATTTT
CASSSSGQGAIDTQYF